Listed here are 27 T cell receptor beta chains from one sample, sequenced in a study of blood T cell repertoires in COVID-19. Produced via immunoSEQ multiplex PCR; TCRdb's table is partial and in-frame only. This sample yields 260,000 or so clones, of which about 83% are seen a single time; approximately 6% belongs to the top ten. Specimen: peripheral blood. The receptors were sampled from an older man with acute or convalescent COVID-19.

This clone was counted once. This chain joins TRBV2 and TRBJ2-3, with D possibly TRBD2 on 5 matching bases. This CDR3 comprises 13 residues. With 5 bases removed from V and 2 bases from J, the gap between germline ends came to 8 bases. Germline CDR1 reads SNHLY; CDR2 reads FYNNEI. This CDR3 reads CASSRRYTDTQYF. The CDR3 DNA is TGTGCCAGCAGTCGGAGGTACACAGATACGCAGTATTTT.

The chain is built from TRBV6-1 and TRBJ2-7, with D possibly being TRBD1 (5 bases). The CDR3 loop spans 14 amino acids. Germline-derived CDR1 and CDR2 are MNHNS and SASEGT. V was pared by 4 bases and J by 1 base, with 11 bases between. CDR3 in DNA: TGTGCCAGCAGTGTAAGTCAGGGATCCTACGAGCAGTACTTC. Its translation: CASSVSQGSYEQYF.

The gene calls are TRBV9 and TRBJ1-6; 11 nucleotides agree with TRBD1. CDR3 length: 14 residues. V trimming: 5 bases; J trimming: 9 bases; junction bases outside the gene matches: 4. CDR1 is SGDLS, CDR2 YYNGEE, per germline. This chain's CDR3 is CASRGQGDGSPLHF. The CDR3 DNA is TGTGCCAGCAGGGGACAGGGGGATGGTTCACCCCTCCACTTT.

The chain is built from TRBV24-1 and TRBJ2-5, with TRBD1 matching 7 bases. The CDR3 totals 15 residues. Germline lookup yields CDR1 KGHDR and CDR2 SFDVKD. The V segment lost 5 bases and the J segment 1 base; nucleotides outside the gene matches: 6. CDR3 amino acids: CATSAKQGTQETQYF. The CDR3 DNA is TGTGCCACCAGTGCCAAACAGGGGACCCAAGAGACCCAGTACTTC.

The chain is built from TRBV28 and TRBJ2-5; 7 positions match TRBD2. The CDR3 covers 13 residues. Trimming at V came to 6 bases and at J to 5 bases, leaving 6 bases not matched to a gene. Looked up from germline, CDR1 is MDHEN and CDR2 is SYDVKM. CDR3 in DNA: TGTGCCAGCAGACGGAGCGGGGTGGAGACCCAGTACTTC. Its translation is CASRRSGVETQYF. Full variable domain (outside the CDR3, taken from reference TRBV28 and TRBJ2-5): DVKVTQSSRYLVKRTGEKVFLECVQDMDHENMFWYRQDPGLGLRLIYFSYDVKMKEKGDIPEGYSVSREKKERFSLILESASTNQTSMYLCASRRSGVETQYFGPGTRLLVL.

The chain links TRBV28 to TRBJ1-2; weak D call: TRBD1 (6 bases). Germline V CDR1 and CDR2: MDHEN, SYDVKM. Deletions cut 2 bases from V and 7 bases from J, with 14 bases between. This CDR3 has 14 residues. The CDR3 nucleotides read TGTGCCAGCAGTTTAAGTAGGCAGGGGCCTGGCTACACCTTC. Protein: CASSLSRQGPGYTF.

This rearrangement joins TRBV19 to TRBJ2-1; D gene uncertain. Germline V gives CDR1 LNHDA, CDR2 SQIVND (reference sequence). CDR3 length equals 16 residues. The V gene lost 4 bases and the J gene lost 8 bases, with 21 bases spanning the gap. The CDR3, as DNA: TGTGCCAGTAGTACCTCACCTCCGGAGAGTATCCATGAGCAGTTCTTC. This translates into CASSTSPPESIHEQFF.

The chain employs TRBV5-6 and TRBJ1-3; 7 bases agree with TRBD1. The length of the CDR3 is 14 residues. From germline, CDR1 is SGHDT and CDR2 YYEEEE. The trim removed 2 bases at V and 2 bases at J, leaving 1 base unmatched. CDR3 DNA: TGTGCCAGCAGCTTAACAGGGGCTGGAAACACCATATATTTT. Protein sequence: CASSLTGAGNTIYF.

This clone turned up a few times. The gene calls are TRBV5-8 and TRBJ2-3, with 9 bases that match TRBD2. The CDR3 totals 18 residues. Germline V gives CDR1 SGHTS, CDR2 YDEGEE. V trimming: 7 bases; J trimming: 0 bases; junction bases outside the gene matches: 15. This CDR3 reads CASPIIAGVSLSTDTQYF. In DNA, the CDR3 is TGTGCCAGCCCAATAATAGCGGGAGTCTCTCTTAGCACAGATACGCAGTATTTT.

The chain uses TRBV2 and TRBJ2-1, with TRBD2 matching 12 bases. The germline V gene has CDR1 SNHLY and CDR2 FYNNEI. The J segment lost 2 bases and the V segment lost 4 bases, leaving 0 bases of the junction unmatched. The CDR3 consists of 15 residues. CDR3: CASSGLAGAYNEQFF. The CDR3 nucleotides read TGTGCCAGCAGTGGACTAGCGGGGGCCTACAATGAGCAGTTCTTC. Complete variable domain (other parts from reference TRBV2 and TRBJ2-1): EPEVTQTPSHQVTQMGQEVILRCVPISNHLYFYWYRQILGQKVEFLVSFYNNEISEKSEIFDDQFSVERPDGSNFTLKIRSTKLEDSAMYFCASSGLAGAYNEQFFGPGTRLTVL.

This chain links TRBV18 with TRBJ1-5, with unresolved D. Germline V gene sequence: CDR1 KGHSH, CDR2 LQKENI. The CDR3 extends over 14 amino acids. The germline V and J ends were trimmed by 5 bases and 2 bases, with 10 bases remaining between them. CDR3: CASSDTQGNQPQHF. The CDR3 DNA sequence: TGTGCCAGCTCAGACACACAAGGCAATCAGCCCCAGCATTTT.

V usage is TRBV9 and J usage is TRBJ1-6, with no clear D. The germline V and J ends were trimmed by 4 bases and 0 bases, with 11 bases remaining between them. The CDR3 contains 16 residues. Germline loops: CDR1 SGDLS, CDR2 YYNGEE. The CDR3 bases are TGTGCCAGCAGCCCAGGTTTGACCTCCTATAATTCACCCCTCCACTTT. This sequence encodes CASSPGLTSYNSPLHF.

This clone turned up a few times. This chain links TRBV9 with TRBJ2-2; no definite D call. This CDR3 is built from 14 residues. Germline-derived CDR1 and CDR2 are SGDLS and YYNGEE. V was shortened by 4 bases and J by 0 bases, with 7 bases between the two germline ends. The CDR3 loop reads CASSPTPNTGELFF. CDR3 in DNA: TGTGCCAGCAGCCCCACTCCGAACACCGGGGAGCTGTTTTTT. The full variable domain, completed using reference TRBV9 and TRBJ2-2, is DSGVTQTPKHLITATGQRVTLRCSPRSGDLSVYWYQQSLDQGLQFLIQYYNGEERAKGNILERFSAQQFPDLHSELNLSSLELGDSALYFCASSPTPNTGELFFGEGSRLTVL.

Here the CDR3 DNA reads TGTGCCAGCAGAAGACAGGGTGACTACGAGCAGTACTTC. This translates into CASRRQGDYEQYF. The V call is TRBV6-5, the J call TRBJ2-7, with TRBD1 identical over 7 bases. The germline V gene has CDR1 MNHEY and CDR2 SVGAGI. J was trimmed by 3 bases and V by 6 bases; bases with no gene match: 5. This CDR3 is 13 amino acids long.

The rearrangement joins TRBV19 to TRBJ2-7, with 10 bases that match TRBD2. Germline CDR1 LNHDA, CDR2 SQIVND (reference sequence). Trimming took 5 bases from V and 6 from J; bases not matched to a gene: 4. The CDR3 extends over 13 amino acids. In nucleotides, the CDR3 is TGTGCCAGTAGTCTAGGACTAGCGGCCGAGCAGTACTTC. It is translated as CASSLGLAAEQYF.

Written as DNA, the CDR3 is TGCAGCGTTGGTAGAAATAATGAAAAACTGTTTTTT. Amino acid sequence: CSVGRNNEKLFF. The V and J genes are TRBV29-1 and TRBJ1-4; D is ambiguous. The CDR3 totals 12 residues. V lost 4 bases, J lost 4 bases, and 7 bases lay in between. Germline lookup yields CDR1 SQVTM and CDR2 ANQGSEA.

This chain links TRBV28 with TRBJ2-2; TRBD2 matches 11 bases. The CDR3 extends over 17 amino acids. Losses at the gene ends were 6 bases for V and 0 bases for J; bases not matched to a gene: 6. Germline lookup yields CDR1 MDHEN and CDR2 SYDVKM. The CDR3, as DNA: TGTGCCAGCAGGGGACTAGCGGAGCACGCGAACACCGGGGAGCTGTTTTTT. This sequence encodes CASRGLAEHANTGELFF.

The chain is built from TRBV15 and TRBJ1-5; 9 positions match TRBD1. Germline CDR1 reads LNHNV; CDR2 reads YYDKDF (reference sequence). The CDR3 is 14 residues long. After removal of 5 bases from V and 5 bases from J, the junction contained 4 bases not matched to a gene. The CDR3 protein is CATSVRQGDQPQHF. CDR3 in DNA: TGTGCCACCAGCGTAAGACAGGGGGATCAGCCCCAGCATTTT.

The count of this clone is one. V and J are TRBV12-5 and TRBJ2-2; 8 bases map to TRBD1. This CDR3 contains 16 residues. Germline V gives CDR1 LGHNT, CDR2 FRNRAP. V shed 4 bases, J shed 1 base, and the junction held 5 bases outside the gene matches. CDR3 in DNA: TGTGCTAGTGGTTCAGCCGGGACAGGGAACACCGGGGAGCTGTTTTTT. Translation gives CASGSAGTGNTGELFF.

J is TRBJ1-1 and V is TRBV7-9; tentative D call: TRBD1 (5 bases). Trimming took off 2 bases at V and 2 bases at J, with 15 bases between the two ends. From germline, CDR1 is SEHNR and CDR2 FQNEAQ (reference sequence). This CDR3 comprises 16 residues. For the CDR3, the DNA is TGTGCCAGCAGCTTATCGCGTCCAACAGGTAACACTGAAGCTTTCTTT. This sequence encodes CASSLSRPTGNTEAFF. Variable domain in full (rest from reference TRBV7-9 and TRBJ1-1): DTGVSQNPRHKITKRGQNVTFRCDPISEHNRLYWYRQTLGQGPEFLTYFQNEAQLEKSRLLSDRFSAERPKGSFSTLEIQRTEQGDSAMYLCASSLSRPTGNTEAFFGQGTRLTVV.

The V gene is TRBV28, the J gene TRBJ2-1; the D is unclear. Per the germline V gene, CDR1 is MDHEN and CDR2 is SYDVKM. The CDR3 is 15 residues long. The V end lost 7 bases, the J end lost 12 bases, and 25 bases lay between the germline ends. The CDR3 loop is CASTPGVGGRDRQFF. The CDR3 DNA is TGTGCCAGCACCCCCGGAGTGGGTGGCCGCGATCGGCAGTTCTTC.

This clone was seen a single time. The rearrangement links TRBV4-2 to TRBJ1-2; 8 nucleotides align to TRBD1. The V gene end was trimmed by 0 bases and the J gene end by 8 bases; junction bases not matched to a gene: 5. This CDR3 contains 14 residues. Germline CDR1 LGHNA, CDR2 YNFKEQ. Written as DNA, the CDR3 is TGTGCCAGCAGCCAAGAAGAAGGGACAGGAGGCTACACCTTC. It specifies CASSQEEGTGGYTF.

In regard to this clone: Other DNA variants within this sample encode the same CDR3. V and J are TRBV5-1 and TRBJ2-7, with D possibly matching TRBD2 (5 bases). Trimming took off 0 bases at V and 0 bases at J, with 10 bases between the two ends. Germline values: CDR1 SGHRS, CDR2 YFSETQ. The CDR3 has 15 residues. CDR3 in DNA: TGCGCCAGCAGCTTGGTGGTAGGGAGCTCCTACGAGCAGTACTTC. Residues: CASSLVVGSSYEQYF. Combining the CDR3 with reference TRBV5-1 and TRBJ2-7 gives the whole variable domain KAGVTQTPRYLIKTRGQQVTLSCSPISGHRSVSWYQQTPGQGLQFLFEYFSETQRNKGNFPGRFSGRQFSNSRSEMNVSTLELGDSALYLCASSLVVGSSYEQYFGPGTRLTVT.

J is TRBJ1-4 and V is TRBV7-8; D gene unclear. CDR1 is SGHVS and CDR2 is FQNEAQ in the germline V gene. The germline V and J ends were trimmed by 7 bases and 2 bases, with 11 bases remaining between them. The CDR3 has 14 residues. Here the CDR3 reads CASTATGTNEKLFF. The CDR3 region has the DNA TGTGCCAGCACGGCGACGGGGACTAATGAAAAACTGTTTTTT.

The chain uses TRBV7-9 and TRBJ2-1; weak D call: TRBD2 (5 bases). Germline V gene sequence: CDR1 SEHNR, CDR2 FQNEAQ (reference sequence). The V end was cut by 3 bases, the J end by 8 bases, with 14 bases between. This CDR3 has 14 amino acids. CDR3 loop: CASSLGDTLDEQFF. CDR3 coding DNA: TGTGCCAGCAGCTTGGGAGACACGCTTGATGAGCAGTTCTTC.

This chain joins TRBV19 and TRBJ2-1, with TRBD2 matching over 7 bases. The J segment lost 7 bases and the V segment lost 3 bases, leaving 6 bases of the junction unmatched. Germline lookup yields CDR1 LNHDA and CDR2 SQIVND (reference sequence). The CDR3 runs 14 residues. In DNA, the CDR3 is TGTGCCAGTAGTATCCCGACTAGCAGTAATGAGCAGTTCTTC. Its protein is CASSIPTSSNEQFF.

The V call is TRBV7-8, the J call TRBJ1-2; D is unclear. V lost 1 base and J lost 6, with 12 bases in between. The germline V gene has CDR1 SGHVS and CDR2 FQNEAQ. The CDR3 runs to 14 residues. The CDR3 DNA sequence: TGTGCCAGCAGCTTAGGTATTACAGCTGATGGCTACACCTTC. It translates to CASSLGITADGYTF.